This T cell receptor beta chain is drawn from a study of blood T cells in healthy people across ages. Across the study: Capturing about one barcoded beta molecule per two T cells was achieved by template switching. General study points: A roughly linear age-dependent decrease characterized TCR beta diversity per million T cells. It was not known whether donors were CMV positive (a possible confounder of expanded clonotype changes).

The authors ran a second PCR of 7 to 11 cycles using a sample-barcoded 5' primer and a J-beta primer mix. TCRdb independently ran MiXCR on the 5' RACE reads; one entry per CDR3 protein. The sample includes some 760,000 distinct CDR3 sequences, about 25% of them seen just once. As concerns this clonotype: The antigen remains unidentified.

Germline lookup yields CDR1 MDHEN and CDR2 SYDVKM. CDR3 length: 13 amino acids. The V end lost 3 bases, the J end lost 6 bases, and 10 bases lay between the germline ends. These same data were also listed under a study on T cells of mothers and their children. That study reports: Both sample barcodes and 2-4 random nucleotides came from the M1S primer of the second PCR.

This sequence joins TRBV28 and TRBJ2-3; D perhaps matches TRBD2 (5 bases). The TCR was taken from a boy younger than 18 in good health. The source material was blood. The chain's CDR3 is CASSFRGSDTQYF. The CDR3 nucleotides are TGTGCCAGCAGTTTTAGAGGGTCCGATACGCAGTATTTT.